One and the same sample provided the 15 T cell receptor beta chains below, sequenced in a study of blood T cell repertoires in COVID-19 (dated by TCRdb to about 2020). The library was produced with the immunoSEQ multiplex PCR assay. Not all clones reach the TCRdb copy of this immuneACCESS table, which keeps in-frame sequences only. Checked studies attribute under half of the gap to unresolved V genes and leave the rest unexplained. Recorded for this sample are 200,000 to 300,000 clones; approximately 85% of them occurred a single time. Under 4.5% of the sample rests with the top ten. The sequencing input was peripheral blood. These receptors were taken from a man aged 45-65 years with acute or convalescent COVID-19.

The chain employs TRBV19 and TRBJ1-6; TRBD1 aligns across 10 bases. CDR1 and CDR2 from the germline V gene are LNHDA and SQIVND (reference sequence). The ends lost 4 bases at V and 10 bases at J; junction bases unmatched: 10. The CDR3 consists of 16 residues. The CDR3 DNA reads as TGTGCCAGTAGTACGGGACAGGGGATCCGGGGCTCACCCCTCCACTTT. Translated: CASSTGQGIRGSPLHF.

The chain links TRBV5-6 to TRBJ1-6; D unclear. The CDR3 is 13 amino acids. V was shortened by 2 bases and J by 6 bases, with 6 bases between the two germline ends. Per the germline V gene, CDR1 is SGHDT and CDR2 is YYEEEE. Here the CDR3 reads CASSFTVNSPLHF. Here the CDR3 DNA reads TGTGCCAGCAGCTTCACAGTTAATTCACCCCTCCACTTT.

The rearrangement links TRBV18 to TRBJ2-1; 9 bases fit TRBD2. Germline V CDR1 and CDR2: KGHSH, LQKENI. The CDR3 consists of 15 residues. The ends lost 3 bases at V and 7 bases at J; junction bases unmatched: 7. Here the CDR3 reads CASSPILAGNNEQFF. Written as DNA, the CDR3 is TGTGCCAGCTCACCGATCCTAGCGGGAAATAATGAGCAGTTCTTC.

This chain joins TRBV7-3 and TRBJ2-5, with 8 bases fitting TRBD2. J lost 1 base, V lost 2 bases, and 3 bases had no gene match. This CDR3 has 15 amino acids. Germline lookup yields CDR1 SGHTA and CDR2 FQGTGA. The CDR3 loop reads CASSLAGGRQETQYF. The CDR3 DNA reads TGTGCCAGCAGCTTAGCGGGGGGCCGCCAAGAGACCCAGTACTTC.

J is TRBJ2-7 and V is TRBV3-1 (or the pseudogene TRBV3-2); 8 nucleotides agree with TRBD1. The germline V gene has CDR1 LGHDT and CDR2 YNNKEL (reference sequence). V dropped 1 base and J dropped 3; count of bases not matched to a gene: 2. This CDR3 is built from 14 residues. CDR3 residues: CASSQGGTGYEQYF. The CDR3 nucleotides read TGTGCCAGCAGCCAAGGGGGGACAGGCTACGAGCAGTACTTC.

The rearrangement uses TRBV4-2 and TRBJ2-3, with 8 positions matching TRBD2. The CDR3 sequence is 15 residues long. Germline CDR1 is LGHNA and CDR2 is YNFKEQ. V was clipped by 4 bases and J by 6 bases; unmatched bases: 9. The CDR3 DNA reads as TGTGCCAGCAGCCGAGACGGGGGGGCGGGGGATACGCAGTATTTT. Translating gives CASSRDGGAGDTQYF.

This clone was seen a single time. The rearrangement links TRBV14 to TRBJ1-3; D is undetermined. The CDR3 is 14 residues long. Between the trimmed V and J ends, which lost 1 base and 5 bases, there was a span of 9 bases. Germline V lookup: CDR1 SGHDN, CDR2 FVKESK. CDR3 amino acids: CASSQVPERNTIYF. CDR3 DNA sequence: TGTGCCAGCAGCCAAGTCCCAGAACGAAACACCATATATTTT. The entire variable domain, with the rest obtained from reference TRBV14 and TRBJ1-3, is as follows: EAGVTQFPSHSVIEKGQTVTLRCDPISGHDNLYWYRRVMGKEIKFLLHFVKESKQDESGMPNNRFLAERTGGTYSTLKVQPAELEDSGVYFCASSQVPERNTIYFGEGSWLTVV.

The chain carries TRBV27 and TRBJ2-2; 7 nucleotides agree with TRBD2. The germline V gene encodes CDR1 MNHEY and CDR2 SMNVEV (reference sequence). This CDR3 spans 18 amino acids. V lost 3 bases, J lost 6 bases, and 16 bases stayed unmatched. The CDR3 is CASSLVPHRAGEAGELFF. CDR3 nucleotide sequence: TGTGCCAGCAGTTTGGTCCCCCACCGCGCGGGAGAGGCCGGGGAGCTGTTTTTT.

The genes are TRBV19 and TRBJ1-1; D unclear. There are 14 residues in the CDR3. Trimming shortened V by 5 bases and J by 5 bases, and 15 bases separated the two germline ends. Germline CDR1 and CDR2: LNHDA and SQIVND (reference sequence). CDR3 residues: CASSPRRELTEAFF. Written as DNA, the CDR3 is TGTGCCAGTAGTCCTAGGCGGGAGTTGACTGAAGCTTTCTTT.

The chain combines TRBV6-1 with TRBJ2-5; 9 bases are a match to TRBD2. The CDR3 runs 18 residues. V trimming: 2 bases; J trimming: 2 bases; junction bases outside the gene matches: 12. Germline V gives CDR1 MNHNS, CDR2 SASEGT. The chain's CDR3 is CASSEQLGLAGRQETQYF. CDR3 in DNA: TGTGCCAGCAGTGAACAGCTAGGGCTAGCGGGACGGCAAGAGACCCAGTACTTC.

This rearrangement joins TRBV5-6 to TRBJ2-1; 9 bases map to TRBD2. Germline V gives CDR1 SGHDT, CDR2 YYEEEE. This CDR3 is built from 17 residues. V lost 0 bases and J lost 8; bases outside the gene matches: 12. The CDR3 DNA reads TGTGCCAGCAGCTTGGTTCGCGGGAGGGCCCAGGAGGATGAGCAGTTCTTC. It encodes CASSLVRGRAQEDEQFF.

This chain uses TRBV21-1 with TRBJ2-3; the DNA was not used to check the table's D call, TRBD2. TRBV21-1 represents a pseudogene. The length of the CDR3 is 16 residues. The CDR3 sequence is CASSNDLRERTDTQYF. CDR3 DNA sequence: TGTGCCAGCAGCAACGATTTAAGAGAACGGACAGATACGCAGTATTTT.

CDR3 DNA sequence: TGTGCCAGCAGCCAAGATTCTGCGGGGGTCCACGAGCAGTACTTC. Protein sequence: CASSQDSAGVHEQYF. The chain carries TRBV3-1 (or the pseudogene TRBV3-2) and TRBJ2-7, with 7 bases lining up with TRBD2. V shed 0 bases and J 5 bases; nucleotides not matched to a gene: 7. The CDR3 runs 15 residues. Germline V gives CDR1 LGHDT, CDR2 YNNKEL (reference sequence).

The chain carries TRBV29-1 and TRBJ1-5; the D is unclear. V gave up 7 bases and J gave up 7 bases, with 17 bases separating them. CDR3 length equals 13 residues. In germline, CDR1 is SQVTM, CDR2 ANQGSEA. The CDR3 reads CSAREAMGQPQHF. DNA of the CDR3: TGCAGCGCCCGGGAGGCGATGGGCCAGCCCCAGCATTTT.

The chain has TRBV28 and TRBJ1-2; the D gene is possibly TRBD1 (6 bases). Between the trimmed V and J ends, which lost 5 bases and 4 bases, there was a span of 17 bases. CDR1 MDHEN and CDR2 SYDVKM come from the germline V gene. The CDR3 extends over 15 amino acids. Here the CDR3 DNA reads TGTGCCAGCAGTCGAACAGGGCGTAAGACCTATGGCTACACCTTC. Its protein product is CASSRTGRKTYGYTF.